The T cell receptor (beta chain) under discussion was sequenced for a study of blood T cell repertoires in COVID-19. Study context: Both acute and convalescent COVID-19 samples were obtained from the United States, Italy and Spain.

Germline lookup yields CDR1 SGHRS and CDR2 YFSETQ. V was shortened by 4 bases and J by 3 bases, with 10 bases between the two germline ends. There are 13 residues in the CDR3. Sequencing was performed with immunoSEQ multiplex PCR; in TCRdb, only in-frame clones are kept and a portion is missing. The data contain about 130,000 clones, about four fifths of them seen just once; the ten biggest clones take up around 2.7%. This sequence originates from an elderly woman with acute or convalescent COVID-19. Input material: peripheral blood. The chain has TRBV5-1 and TRBJ1-2, with D maybe TRBD1 (5 bases). Here the CDR3 DNA reads TGCGCCAGCAGCCCCCGGGGGGACTATGGCTACACCTTC. Its protein product is CASSPRGDYGYTF.